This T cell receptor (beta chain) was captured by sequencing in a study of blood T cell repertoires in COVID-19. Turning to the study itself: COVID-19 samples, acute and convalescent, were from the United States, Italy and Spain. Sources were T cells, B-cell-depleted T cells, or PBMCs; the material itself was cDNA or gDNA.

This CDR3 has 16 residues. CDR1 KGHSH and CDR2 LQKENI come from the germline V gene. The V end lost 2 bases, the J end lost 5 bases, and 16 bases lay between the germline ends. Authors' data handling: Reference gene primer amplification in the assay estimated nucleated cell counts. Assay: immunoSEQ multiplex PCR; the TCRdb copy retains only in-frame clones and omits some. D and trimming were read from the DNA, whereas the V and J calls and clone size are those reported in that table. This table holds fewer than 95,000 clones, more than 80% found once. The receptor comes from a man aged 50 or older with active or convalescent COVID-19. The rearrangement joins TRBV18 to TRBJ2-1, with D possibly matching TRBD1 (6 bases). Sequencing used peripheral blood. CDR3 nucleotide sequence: TGTGCCAGCTCACCATCGACGGACAGACTAAACAATGAGCAGTTCTTC. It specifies CASSPSTDRLNNEQFF.